The 10 T cell receptor beta chains in this list originate from one sample, sequenced in a study of OX40 agonist ivuxolimab in advanced cancers. The repertoire was sequenced with immunoSEQ multiplex PCR; TCRdb's copy has only in-frame clones and lacks some. In the table there are 90,000 to 150,000 clones, more than 80% of which are singletons. The material was CD4+ or CD8+ T cells sorted from blood, obtained in a trial of the OX40 agonist ivuxolimab. The receptors originated from an adult with an advanced solid tumor such as melanoma, head and neck, liver or kidney cancer.

This sequence joins TRBV11-2 and TRBJ2-2; 10 positions agree with TRBD1. This CDR3 is 15 amino acids long. V gave up 6 bases and J gave up 2 bases; unmatched junction bases: 3. Per germline, CDR1 SGHAT and CDR2 FQNNGV. CDR3 amino acids: CASRPTGGNTGELFF. In DNA, the CDR3 is TGTGCCAGCAGACCGACAGGGGGCAACACCGGGGAGCTGTTTTTT.

This chain connects TRBV25-1 to TRBJ1-1, with D possibly TRBD1 on 5 matching bases. Trimming took off 5 bases at V and 2 bases at J, with 12 bases between the two ends. Germline values: CDR1 MGHDK, CDR2 SYGVNS. This CDR3 spans 14 amino acids. CDR3 in amino acids: CASSPYGGNTEAFF. The CDR3 nucleotides read TGTGCCAGCAGTCCTTATGGGGGTAACACTGAAGCTTTCTTT.

A single count supports this clone. CDR3 sequence reads: CASSLTIGLAGANTGELFF. The CDR3 bases are TGTGCCAGCAGTTTAACCATAGGCCTAGCGGGGGCGAACACCGGGGAGCTGTTTTTT. The gene calls are TRBV28 and TRBJ2-2, with 10 bases matching TRBD2. The trim removed 2 bases at V and 0 bases at J, leaving 9 bases unmatched. Germline CDR1 is MDHEN and CDR2 is SYDVKM. The CDR3 totals 19 residues.

This clone was detected once. V and J are TRBV5-1 and TRBJ2-5; D is ambiguous. The CDR3 length is 11 residues. Germline CDR1 is SGHRS and CDR2 is YFSETQ. Trimming cost V 4 bases and J 2 bases, with 3 bases left between them. The DNA for the CDR3 is TGCGCCAGCAGCATGCAAGAGACCCAGTACTTC. Its protein is CASSMQETQYF. The variable domain in full, completed from reference TRBV5-1 and TRBJ2-5, reads KAGVTQTPRYLIKTRGQQVTLSCSPISGHRSVSWYQQTPGQGLQFLFEYFSETQRNKGNFPGRFSGRQFSNSRSEMNVSTLELGDSALYLCASSMQETQYFGPGTRLLVL.

The chain couples TRBV30 to TRBJ1-5, with D perhaps TRBD1 (5 bases). From germline, CDR1 is GTSNPN and CDR2 SVGIG (reference sequence). Between the trimmed V and J ends, which lost 3 bases and 4 bases, there was a span of 19 bases. The length of the CDR3 is 16 residues. In nucleotides, the CDR3 is TGTGCCTGGAGAAACACCGGGACGACGGGAAATCAGCCCCAGCATTTT. This translates into CAWRNTGTTGNQPQHF.

The chain carries TRBV5-1 and TRBJ2-2; 7 nucleotides line up with TRBD2. This CDR3 is built from 16 residues. V lost 4 bases, J lost 7 bases, and 13 bases stayed unmatched. CDR1 is SGHRS, CDR2 YFSETQ, per germline. As DNA, the CDR3 is TGCGCCAGCAGCCCGGCCGCTGCCCCGGGAGGCGGGGAGCTGTTTTTT. Translated: CASSPAAAPGGGELFF. Full variable domain (outside the CDR3, taken from reference TRBV5-1 and TRBJ2-2): KAGVTQTPRYLIKTRGQQVTLSCSPISGHRSVSWYQQTPGQGLQFLFEYFSETQRNKGNFPGRFSGRQFSNSRSEMNVSTLELGDSALYLCASSPAAAPGGGELFFGEGSRLTVL.

This chain connects TRBV25-1 to TRBJ2-1; TRBD2 aligns across 7 bases. The CDR3 runs 15 residues. CDR1 is MGHDK, CDR2 SYGVNS, per germline. V lost 2 bases and J lost 0; bases outside the gene matches: 1. The CDR3 sequence: CASSEGGSSYNEQFF. CDR3 sequence (DNA): TGTGCCAGCAGTGAAGGCGGGAGCTCCTACAATGAGCAGTTCTTC.

The CDR3 here is CAWGQEGGELFF. CDR3 coding DNA: TGTGCCTGGGGACAGGAAGGCGGGGAGCTGTTTTTT. This rearrangement joins TRBV30 to TRBJ2-2; TRBD1 matches at 7 bases. Germline CDR1 and CDR2: GTSNPN and SVGIG (reference sequence). V shed 5 bases, J shed 7 bases, and the junction held 4 bases outside the gene matches. The CDR3 runs 12 residues.

The V and J genes are TRBV5-1 and TRBJ1-2; 8 positions agree with TRBD1. The germline V gene encodes CDR1 SGHRS and CDR2 YFSETQ. Losses at the gene ends were 2 bases for V and 8 bases for J; bases not matched to a gene: 5. CDR3 length: 13 residues. The CDR3 is CASSLQGGEGYTF. CDR3 bases: TGCGCCAGCAGCTTACAGGGGGGAGAAGGCTACACCTTC.

The chain recombines TRBV6-6 with TRBJ1-5; tentatively, D is TRBD1 (5 bases). This CDR3 has 15 residues. The germline V gene encodes CDR1 MNHNY and CDR2 SVGAGI (reference sequence). Between the trimmed V and J ends, which lost 6 bases and 0 bases, there was a span of 12 bases. The CDR3 loop reads CASRIQGFSNQPQHF. For the CDR3, the DNA is TGTGCCAGCAGAATCCAGGGATTTAGCAATCAGCCCCAGCATTTT.